These T cell receptor beta chains were read from a single sample in a study of blood T cell repertoires in COVID-19. The repertoire was sequenced with immunoSEQ multiplex PCR; TCRdb's copy has only in-frame clones and lacks some. The sample carries approximately 260,000 clones, over 85% recorded once. The sample consisted of PBMCs or T cells enriched from blood (not recorded which). These TCRs come from a woman aged 55-70 years who had recovered from COVID-19. Each CDR3 is given with its conserved first and last residue. Each record gives: clone size, V gene, J gene, D gene, CDR3 DNA, CDR3 protein. D genes are given only for firm matches. The listing skips clone size in some rows; elsewhere it reads once, few, many or a size class.

.,TRBV28,TRBJ1-4,.,TGTGCCAGCACCCGACAGCTATTCGGAAAACTGTTTTTT,CASTRQLFGKLFF
few,TRBV5-1,TRBJ1-1,TRBD1,TGCGCCAGCAGCAGACAGGGGGCGTGGGACACTGAAGCTTTCTTT,CASSRQGAWDTEAFF
few,TRBV28,TRBJ1-6,TRBD1,TGTGCCAGCAGTTTACCGACAGGGGCGAATTCACCCCTCCACTTT,CASSLPTGANSPLHF
.,TRBV3-1/TRBV3-2,TRBJ1-1,.,TGTGCCAGCAGACCGAGGGGGGGGACTGAAGCTTTCTTT,CASRPRGGTEAFF
.,TRBV10-3,TRBJ1-6,.,TGTGCCATCAACAAGGGACAAGATAATTCACCCCTCCACTTT,CAINKGQDNSPLHF
.,TRBV24-1,TRBJ1-1,.,TGTGCCACCAGTGACCCCACTCGGACTGAAGCTTTCTTT,CATSDPTRTEAFF
.,TRBV5-6,TRBJ2-4,.,TGTGCCAGCAGCTTGGGTCAGGGAACGGGCATTCAGTACTTC,CASSLGQGTGIQYF
few,TRBV9,TRBJ1-2,TRBD1,TGTGCCAGCAGCGTAGGGGGACAGGTCTCCAATGGCTACACCTTC,CASSVGGQVSNGYTF
.,TRBV28,TRBJ1-2,TRBD1,TGTGCCAGCAGCACGCCGGGACAGGGGTCGGCCGGTGGCTACACCTTC,CASSTPGQGSAGGYTF
.,TRBV6-1,TRBJ2-1,.,TGTGCCAGCAGCCAAATTCAGGGGGAGCAGTTCTTC,CASSQIQGEQFF
.,TRBV28,TRBJ1-3,TRBD1,TGTGCCAGCAGTCCTGACAGGGGGACGGGAAACACCATATATTTT,CASSPDRGTGNTIYF
.,TRBV5-1,TRBJ2-5,.,TGCGCCAGCAGCTCCCGGGGAGAGACCCAGTACTTC,CASSSRGETQYF
many,TRBV19,TRBJ2-6,TRBD1,TGTGCCAGTAGTAAGACAGGGGAGGGGGCCAACGTCCTGACTTTC,CASSKTGEGANVLTF